A single sample gave rise to the 7 T cell receptor beta chains below, sequenced in a study of CD8+ T cells in alopecia areata. Documented treatment: oral pan-JAK inhibitor, 5-10 mg twice daily. cDNA prepared by RNA extraction and subsequent reverse transcription served as the template for sequencing. Generated by immunoSEQ multiplex PCR, the TCRdb table keeps only in-frame clones and is missing some. The sample carries 200,000 or so clones, approximately 45% recorded once. The source material was CD4+ T cells sorted from blood, sampled around week 37, from a patient treated with tofacitinib. These receptors all stem from a human donor with alopecia areata.

The count of this clone is one. The V gene is TRBV7-6, the J gene TRBJ2-2, with D unresolved. Deletions cut 4 bases from V and 6 bases from J, with 3 bases between. CDR3 length: 11 amino acids. Germline V gene lookup returns CDR1 SGHVS and CDR2 FNYEAQ. CDR3 region: CASSSSGELFF. In nucleotides, the CDR3 is TGTGCCAGCAGCTCATCCGGGGAGCTGTTTTTT.

The CDR3 region is CSVDNTGSGANVLTF. Here the CDR3 DNA reads TGCAGCGTTGACAACACAGGGTCTGGGGCCAACGTCCTGACTTTC. The V and J genes are TRBV29-1 and TRBJ2-6; the D gene is possibly TRBD1 (6 bases). The CDR3 has 15 amino acids. Germline V gene sequence: CDR1 SQVTM, CDR2 ANQGSEA. The ends were cut back, 3 bases at V and 1 base at J, with 10 bases in the middle.

This clone was seen a few times. This chain connects TRBV29-1 to TRBJ2-5, with D hard to call. V was trimmed by 1 base and J by 8 bases, leaving 5 bases between them. CDR3 length equals 10 residues. Germline values: CDR1 SQVTM, CDR2 ANQGSEA. The CDR3 nucleotides read TGCAGCGTTGAAGCCCTAACCCAGTACTTC. Amino acid sequence: CSVEALTQYF.

The V call is TRBV29-1, the J call TRBJ2-5; D unresolved. The germline V gene encodes CDR1 SQVTM and CDR2 ANQGSEA. Between the trimmed V and J ends, which lost 7 bases and 5 bases, there was a span of 14 bases. The CDR3 is 12 amino acids. The CDR3 is CSAQAGLETQYF. The CDR3 DNA reads as TGCAGCGCCCAAGCCGGGCTGGAGACCCAGTACTTC.

This clone was seen once. This chain links TRBV7-9 with TRBJ2-3; D not resolved. The CDR3 runs 14 residues. The germline V gene has CDR1 SEHNR and CDR2 FQNEAQ (reference sequence). V dropped 1 base and J dropped 2 bases, with 7 bases sitting between them. In DNA form, the CDR3 reads TGTGCCAGCAGCTTAGGACCGGTCACAGATACGCAGTATTTT. Amino acids: CASSLGPVTDTQYF.

The genes are TRBV7-3 and TRBJ2-5; tentatively, D is TRBD1 (5 bases). Germline values: CDR1 SGHTA, CDR2 FQGTGA. V was cut by 2 bases and J by 3 bases, with 7 bases left in between. The CDR3 runs 13 residues. DNA of the CDR3: TGTGCCAGCAGCTTAGTCAGGGAAGAGACCCAGTACTTC. It translates to CASSLVREETQYF.

There are a few counts of this clone. This rearrangement joins TRBV15 to TRBJ2-5; 8 bases map to TRBD2. CDR1 is LNHNV and CDR2 is YYDKDF in the germline V gene (reference sequence). Trimming at V came to 0 bases and at J to 4 bases, leaving 4 bases not matched to a gene. CDR3 size: 15 residues. The CDR3 coding sequence is TGTGCCACCAGCAGAGACGGGAGGGTTCGAGAGACCCAGTACTTC. The encoded protein is CATSRDGRVRETQYF. The whole variable domain, remainder taken from reference TRBV15 and TRBJ2-5, is DAMVIQNPRYQVTQFGKPVTLSCSQTLNHNVMYWYQQKSSQAPKLLFHYYDKDFNNEADTPDNFQSRRPNTSFCFLDIRSPGLGDTAMYLCATSRDGRVRETQYFGPGTRLLVL.